This is a list of T cell receptor beta chains from one sample in a study of identical twins. TCRdb redid the calling of the 5' RACE reads with MiXCR, one entry per CDR3 protein. The table shows 430,000 or so distinct CDR3 sequences, with less than 25% occurring only once. These data were likewise used in another study, on T cells expressing NK-cell markers.

The sample taken for sequencing was CD4+ T cells sorted from blood. Source of these receptors: a woman aged 18-29 years in good health. CDR3s leave out the opening cysteine and the closing phenylalanine or tryptophan.

V,J,CDR3
TRBV7-9,TRBJ2-7,ASSPKRVNEQY
TRBV20-1,TRBJ2-3,SATDYGDTQY
TRBV20-1,TRBJ2-3,SARPPWTGNTDTQY
TRBV12-5,TRBJ2-7,ASGLSRLSASGSRYEQY
TRBV5-1,TRBJ2-1,ASSLQGSGHNEQF
TRBV20-1,TRBJ2-7,SAYGTSGDYEQY
TRBV19,TRBJ1-1,ASSIGAPTEAF
TRBV20-1,TRBJ1-2,SARDIWDYGYT
TRBV5-1,TRBJ2-1,ASSLASGTDSYNEQF
TRBV23-1,TRBJ2-5,ASSQSDGGSQETQY
TRBV7-2,TRBJ2-3,ASSLGLRTSTDTQY
TRBV7-9,TRBJ1-1,ASSLGTGRINTEAF
TRBV12-3/TRBV12-4,TRBJ2-3,ASSFTGIDSTDTQY
TRBV12-3/TRBV12-4,TRBJ1-2,ASRADRSYVYT
TRBV12-5,TRBJ2-3,ASGSGTSGVTDTQY
TRBV7-2,TRBJ1-3,ASSLMGQAGNTIY
TRBV2,TRBJ2-7,ASSEATDSYEQY
TRBV20-1,TRBJ2-3,SAPPPSSTDTQY
TRBV12-3/TRBV12-4,TRBJ1-5,ASSQGGNQPQH
TRBV5-1,TRBJ2-5,ASTGLAGAETQY
TRBV6-2/TRBV6-3,TRBJ2-1,ASSRGGAANEQF
TRBV12-3/TRBV12-4,TRBJ2-3,ANSRESVVDTQY